This paragraph covers one TCR beta chain sequence. Its antigen is currently unknown. The sample is drawn from a study of T-cell memory formation after mild COVID-19. General observations from the study: Among contracting clones, CD4+ were mainly CM/EM and CD8+ enriched in EMRA. Pre-infection memory showed some responding clones, and this suggested that cross-reactive memory joined.

Germline CDR1 is MRHNA and CDR2 is SNTAGT. The junction had 3 bases not matched to a gene; V was cut back by 4 bases and J by 8 bases. There are 14 residues in the CDR3. 5'RACE, which relied on constant-segment primers, yielded TCR alpha and TCR beta cDNA libraries carrying sample barcodes and UMIs. MiXCR, applied by TCRdb to the 5' RACE reads, yields one record per CDR3 protein. The table lists under 200,000 distinct CDR3 sequences, roughly a third of them singletons, with more than 10% in the top ten. The sequenced sample was PBMCs or a T cell subset sorted from them (not recorded which). The gene calls are TRBV6-4 and TRBJ2-1, with 12 bases fitting TRBD2. This clonotype was sampled from an adult woman who had mild COVID-19 (a few samples of this study predate the infection). Cell type and time point are not known. Written as DNA, the CDR3 is TGTGCCAGCAGTGGACTAGCGGGAGTTCATGAGCAGTTCTTC. This sequence encodes CASSGLAGVHEQFF.